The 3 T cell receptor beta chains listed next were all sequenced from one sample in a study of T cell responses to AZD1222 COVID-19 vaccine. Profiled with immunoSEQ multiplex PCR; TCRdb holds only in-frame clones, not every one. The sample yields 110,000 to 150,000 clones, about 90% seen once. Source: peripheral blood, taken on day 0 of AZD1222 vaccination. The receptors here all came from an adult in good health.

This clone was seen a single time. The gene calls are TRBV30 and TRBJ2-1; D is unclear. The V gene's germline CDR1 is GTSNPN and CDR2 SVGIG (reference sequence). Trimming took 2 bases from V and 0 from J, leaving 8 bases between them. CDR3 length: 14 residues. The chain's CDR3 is CAWSPMVSYNEQFF. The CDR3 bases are TGTGCCTGGAGTCCAATGGTCTCCTACAATGAGCAGTTCTTC.

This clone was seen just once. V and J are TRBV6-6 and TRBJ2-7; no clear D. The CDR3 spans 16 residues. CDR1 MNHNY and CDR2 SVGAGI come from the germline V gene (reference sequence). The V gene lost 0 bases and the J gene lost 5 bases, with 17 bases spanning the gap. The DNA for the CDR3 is TGTGCCAGCAGTTACTCCCCGCTTGTGGGTTCGGACGAGCAGTACTTC. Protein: CASSYSPLVGSDEQYF.

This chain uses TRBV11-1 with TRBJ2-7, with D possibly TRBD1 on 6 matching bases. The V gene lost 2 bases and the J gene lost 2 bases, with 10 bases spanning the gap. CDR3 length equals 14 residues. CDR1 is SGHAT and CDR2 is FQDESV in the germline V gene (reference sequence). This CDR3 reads CASSLTGYPYEQYF. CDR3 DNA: TGTGCCAGCAGCTTAACAGGGTACCCCTACGAGCAGTACTTC. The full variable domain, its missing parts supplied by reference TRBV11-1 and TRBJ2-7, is EAEVAQSPRYKITEKSQAVAFWCDPISGHATLYWYRQILGQGPELLVQFQDESVVDDSQLPKDRFSAERLKGVDSTLKIQPAELGDSAMYLCASSLTGYPYEQYFGPGTRLTVT.